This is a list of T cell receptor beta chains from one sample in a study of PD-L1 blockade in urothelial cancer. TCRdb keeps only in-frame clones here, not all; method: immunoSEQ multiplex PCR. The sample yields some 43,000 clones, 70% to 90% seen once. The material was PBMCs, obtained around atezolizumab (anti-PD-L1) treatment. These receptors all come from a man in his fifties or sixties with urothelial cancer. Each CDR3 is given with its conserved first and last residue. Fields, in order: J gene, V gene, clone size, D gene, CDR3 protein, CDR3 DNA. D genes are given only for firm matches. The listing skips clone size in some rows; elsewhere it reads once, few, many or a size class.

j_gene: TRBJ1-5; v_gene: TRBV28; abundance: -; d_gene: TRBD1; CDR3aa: CASLPLKGASNQPQHF; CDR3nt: TGTGCCAGCCTCCCTCTCAAGGGGGCGAGCAATCAGCCCCAGCATTTT
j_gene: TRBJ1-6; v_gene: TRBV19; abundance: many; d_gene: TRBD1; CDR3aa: CASKDAGTGNSPLHF; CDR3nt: TGTGCCAGTAAGGATGCAGGGACAGGAAATTCACCCCTCCACTTT
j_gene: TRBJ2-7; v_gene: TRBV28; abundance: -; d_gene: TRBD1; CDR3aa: CASSRTGSSYEQYF; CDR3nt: TGTGCCAGCAGCCGGACAGGTTCCTCCTACGAGCAGTACTTC
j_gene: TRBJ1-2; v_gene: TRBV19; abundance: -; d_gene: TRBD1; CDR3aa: CASSIGSTGDRYGYTF; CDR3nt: TGTGCCAGTAGTATAGGATCGACAGGGGATCGCTATGGCTACACCTTC
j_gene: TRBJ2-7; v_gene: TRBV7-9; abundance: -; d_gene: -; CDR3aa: CASSYSGPYEQYF; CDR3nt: TGTGCCAGCAGCTATAGCGGACCCTACGAGCAGTACTTC
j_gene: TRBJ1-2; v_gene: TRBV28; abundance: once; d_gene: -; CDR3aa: CASQIPTGSGYTF; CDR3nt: TGTGCCAGCCAAATACCAACAGGGAGTGGCTACACCTTC
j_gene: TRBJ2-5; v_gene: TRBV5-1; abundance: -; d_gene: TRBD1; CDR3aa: CASTLDRGQTGTKTQYF; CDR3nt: TGCGCCAGCACCCTGGACAGGGGACAGACCGGCACGAAGACCCAGTACTTC
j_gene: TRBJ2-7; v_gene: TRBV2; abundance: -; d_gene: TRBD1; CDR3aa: CASSALRQGAIEQYF; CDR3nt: TGTGCCAGCAGTGCATTAAGGCAGGGGGCAATCGAGCAGTACTTC
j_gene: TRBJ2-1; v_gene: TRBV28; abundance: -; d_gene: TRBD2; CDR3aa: CASSLTGGEFNEQFF; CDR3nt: TGTGCCAGCAGTTTAACGGGGGGGGAATTTAATGAGCAGTTCTTC
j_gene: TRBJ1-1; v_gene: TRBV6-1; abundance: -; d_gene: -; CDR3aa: CASSFRQNTEAFF; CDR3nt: TGTGCCAGCAGTTTCAGACAGAACACTGAAGCTTTCTTT
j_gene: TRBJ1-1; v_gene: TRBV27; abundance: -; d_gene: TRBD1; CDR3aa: CASSSDRGTEAFF; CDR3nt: TGTGCCAGCAGTTCAGACAGGGGGACTGAAGCTTTCTTT
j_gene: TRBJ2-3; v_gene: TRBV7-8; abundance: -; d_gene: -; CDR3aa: CASSFSGTGTDTQYF; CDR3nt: TGTGCCAGCAGCTTCTCCGGGACTGGCACAGATACGCAGTATTTT
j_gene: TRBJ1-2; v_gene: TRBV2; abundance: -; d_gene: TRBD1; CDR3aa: CASRGDSYYGYTF; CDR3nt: TGTGCCAGCAGGGGGGACAGTTACTATGGCTACACCTTC
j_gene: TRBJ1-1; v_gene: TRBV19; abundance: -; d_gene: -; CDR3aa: CASMRARISTEAFF; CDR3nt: TGTGCCAGTATGCGGGCCCGAATAAGCACTGAAGCTTTCTTT
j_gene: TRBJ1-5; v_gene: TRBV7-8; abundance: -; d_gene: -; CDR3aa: CASSLGTPNSNQPQHF; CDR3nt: TGTGCCAGCAGCTTAGGGACTCCAAATAGCAATCAGCCCCAGCATTTT
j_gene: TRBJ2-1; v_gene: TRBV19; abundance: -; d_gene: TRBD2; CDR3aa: CASQPGGGTYNEQFF; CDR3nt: TGTGCCAGCCAACCCGGGGGGGGAACTTACAATGAGCAGTTCTTC
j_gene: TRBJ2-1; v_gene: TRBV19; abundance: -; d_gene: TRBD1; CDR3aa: CASTPGQGTYNEQFF; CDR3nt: TGTGCCAGTACCCCGGGACAGGGAACCTACAATGAGCAGTTCTTC
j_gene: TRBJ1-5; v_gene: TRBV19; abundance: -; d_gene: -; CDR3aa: CASSIAREGNQPQHF; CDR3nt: TGTGCCAGTAGTATCGCCAGGGAGGGCAATCAGCCCCAGCATTTT
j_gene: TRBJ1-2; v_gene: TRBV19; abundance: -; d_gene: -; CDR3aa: CASSMDSFYGYTF; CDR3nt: TGTGCCAGTAGTATGGACAGCTTCTATGGCTACACCTTC
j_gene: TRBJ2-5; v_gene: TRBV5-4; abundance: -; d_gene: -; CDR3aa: CASSRDSQETQYF; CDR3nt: TGTGCCAGCAGCCGCGACAGCCAAGAGACCCAGTACTTC
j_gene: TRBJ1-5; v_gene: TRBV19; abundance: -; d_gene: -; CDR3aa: CASSLRDMRNQPQHF; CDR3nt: TGTGCCAGTTCCCTCAGGGATATGCGCAATCAGCCCCAGCATTTT
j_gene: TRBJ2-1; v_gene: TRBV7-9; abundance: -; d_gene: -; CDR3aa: CASSLAGGNEQFF; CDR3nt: TGTGCCAGCAGCTTAGCGGGAGGAAATGAGCAGTTCTTC
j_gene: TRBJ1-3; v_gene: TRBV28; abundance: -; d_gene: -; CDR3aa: CASSLQTVLTGNTIYF; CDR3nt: TGTGCCAGCAGTCTCCAGACAGTCCTTACTGGAAACACCATATATTTT
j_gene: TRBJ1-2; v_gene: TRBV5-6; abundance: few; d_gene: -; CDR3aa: CASSLGREQGYTF; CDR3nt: TGTGCCAGCAGCTTGGGCAGGGAACAGGGCTACACCTTC
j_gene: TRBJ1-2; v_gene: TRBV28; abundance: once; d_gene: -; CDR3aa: CASSLLRPRRGYTF; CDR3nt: TGTGCCAGCAGTTTGCTTAGGCCCAGGAGGGGCTACACCTTC
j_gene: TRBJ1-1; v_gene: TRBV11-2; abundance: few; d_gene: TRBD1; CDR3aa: CASRGQGNTEAFF; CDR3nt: TGTGCCAGCAGGGGACAGGGGAACACTGAAGCTTTCTTT
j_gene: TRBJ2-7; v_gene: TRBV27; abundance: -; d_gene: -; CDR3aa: CASSQAHKTYEQYF; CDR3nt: TGTGCCAGCAGCCAGGCGCACAAAACCTACGAGCAGTACTTC
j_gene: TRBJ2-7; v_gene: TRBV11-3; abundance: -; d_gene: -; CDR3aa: CASSLAPELEQYF; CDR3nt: TGTGCCAGCAGCTTAGCGCCGGAGCTAGAGCAGTACTTC
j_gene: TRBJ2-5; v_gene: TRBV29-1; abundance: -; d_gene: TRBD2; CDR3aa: CSVEDLGREAGGETQYF; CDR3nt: TGCAGCGTTGAAGATCTCGGGCGAGAGGCGGGGGGGGAGACCCAGTACTTC
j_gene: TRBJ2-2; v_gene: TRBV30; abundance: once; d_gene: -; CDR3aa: CASKPSAGGELFF; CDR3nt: TGTGCCTCCAAACCCTCGGCAGGCGGGGAGCTGTTTTTT
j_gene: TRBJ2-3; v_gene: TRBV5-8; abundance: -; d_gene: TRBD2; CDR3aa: CASSSGTGLAATDTQYF; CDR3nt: TGTGCCAGCAGCTCCGGAACGGGACTAGCGGCCACAGATACGCAGTATTTT
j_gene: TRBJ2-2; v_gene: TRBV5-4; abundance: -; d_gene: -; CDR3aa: CASRTGNTGELFF; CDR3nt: TGTGCCAGCAGGACAGGGAACACCGGGGAGCTGTTTTTT
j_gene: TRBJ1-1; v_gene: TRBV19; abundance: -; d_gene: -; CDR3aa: CASSMGRTEAFF; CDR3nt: TGTGCCAGTAGTATGGGCCGCACTGAAGCTTTCTTT
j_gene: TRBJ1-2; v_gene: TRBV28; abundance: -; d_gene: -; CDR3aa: CASSLIGDYGYTF; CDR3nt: TGTGCCAGCAGTTTGATAGGGGACTATGGCTACACCTTC
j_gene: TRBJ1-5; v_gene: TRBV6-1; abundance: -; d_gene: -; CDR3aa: CASSESPRNQPQHF; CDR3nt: TGTGCCAGCAGTGAATCTCCTCGGAATCAGCCCCAGCATTTT
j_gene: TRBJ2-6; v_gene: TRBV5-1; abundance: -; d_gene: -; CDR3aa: CASSPIMASGANVLTF; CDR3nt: TGCGCCAGCAGCCCCATTATGGCCTCTGGGGCCAACGTCCTGACTTTC
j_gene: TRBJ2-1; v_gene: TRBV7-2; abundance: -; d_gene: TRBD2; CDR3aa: CASSRALAGLNEQFF; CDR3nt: TGTGCCAGCAGTCGCGCCCTAGCGGGACTTAATGAGCAGTTCTTC
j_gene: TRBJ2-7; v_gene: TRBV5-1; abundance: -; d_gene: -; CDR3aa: CASSLGVTTYEQYF; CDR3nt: TGCGCCAGCAGCTTAGGAGTAACCACCTACGAGCAGTACTTC
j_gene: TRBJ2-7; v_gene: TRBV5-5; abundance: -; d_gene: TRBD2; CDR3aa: CASTPTSGRYEQYF; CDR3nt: TGTGCCAGCACCCCGACTAGCGGGAGATACGAGCAGTACTTC
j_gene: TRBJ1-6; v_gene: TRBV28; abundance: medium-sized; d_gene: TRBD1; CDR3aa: CASSGTAYNSPLHF; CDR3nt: TGTGCCAGCAGTGGGACAGCCTATAATTCACCCCTCCACTTT
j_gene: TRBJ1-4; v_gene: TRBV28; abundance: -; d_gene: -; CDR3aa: CASSPRGREKLFF; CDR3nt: TGTGCCAGCAGTCCCAGGGGACGGGAAAAACTGTTTTTT